A selection of T cell receptor beta chains follows, all from one sample in a study of cytomegalovirus exposure and HLA in healthy donors. TCRdb keeps only in-frame clones here, not all; method: immunoSEQ multiplex PCR. The sample has around 240,000 clones, roughly 87% seen once. The sample comprised PBMCs. The receptors stem from a woman aged 40 to 50 in good health and CMV-seropositive. The CDR3 runs from the conserved cysteine through the conserved F or W. A D gene is named only where the DNA matches it firmly. Clone size, where shown, is once, few, many, or a class for clones that have expanded.

CDR3aa: CASNRYRGLSYNEQFF
CDR3nt: TGTGCCAGCAACAGGTACAGGGGCCTATCCTACAATGAGCAGTTCTTC
len: 16
abundance: NA
j_gene: TRBJ2-1
d_gene: TRBD1
v_gene: TRBV7-9

CDR3aa: CASSLTGSTSEPLHF
CDR3nt: TGTGCCAGCAGCTTAACAGGGAGCACCTCGGAGCCCCTCCACTTT
len: 15
abundance: few
j_gene: TRBJ1-6
d_gene: NA
v_gene: TRBV7-3

CDR3aa: CASSMRGDRGGSSYNEQFF
CDR3nt: TGTGCCAGTAGTATGAGAGGGGACAGGGGCGGTAGCTCCTACAATGAGCAGTTCTTC
len: 19
abundance: once
j_gene: TRBJ2-1
d_gene: TRBD1
v_gene: TRBV19

CDR3aa: CASSWGYGYTF
CDR3nt: TGTGCCAGCAGCTGGGGCTACGGCTACACCTTC
len: 11
abundance: NA
j_gene: TRBJ1-2
d_gene: NA
v_gene: TRBV7-2

CDR3aa: CASSFSRELGYTF
CDR3nt: TGTGCCAGCAGTTTTTCCAGGGAATTGGGCTACACCTTC
len: 13
abundance: NA
j_gene: TRBJ1-2
d_gene: NA
v_gene: TRBV27

CDR3aa: CAWSDRDYGYTF
CDR3nt: TGTGCCTGGTCTGACAGGGACTATGGCTACACCTTC
len: 12
abundance: NA
j_gene: TRBJ1-2
d_gene: TRBD1
v_gene: TRBV30

CDR3aa: CATRDRGHEQYF
CDR3nt: TGCGCCACCCGGGACAGGGGGCACGAGCAGTACTTC
len: 12
abundance: NA
j_gene: TRBJ2-7
d_gene: TRBD1
v_gene: TRBV10-3

CDR3aa: CASSFGATEAFF
CDR3nt: TGTGCCAGCAGCTTTGGGGCCACTGAAGCTTTCTTT
len: 12
abundance: NA
j_gene: TRBJ1-1
d_gene: NA
v_gene: TRBV7-9

CDR3aa: CASSTQGSTEAFF
CDR3nt: TGTGCCAGCAGCACGCAGGGGAGCACTGAAGCTTTCTTT
len: 13
abundance: few
j_gene: TRBJ1-1
d_gene: NA
v_gene: TRBV7-3

CDR3aa: CASSPSAGGVGAHEQYF
CDR3nt: TGCGCCAGCAGCCCTTCCGCTGGGGGGGTCGGCGCCCACGAGCAGTACTTC
len: 17
abundance: NA
j_gene: TRBJ2-7
d_gene: TRBD2
v_gene: TRBV4-1

CDR3aa: CASSPSSSYEQYF
CDR3nt: TGTGCCAGCAGCCCCTCCAGCTCCTACGAGCAGTACTTC
len: 13
abundance: NA
j_gene: TRBJ2-7
d_gene: NA
v_gene: TRBV5-4

CDR3aa: CASSPGETQYF
CDR3nt: TGTGCCAGCAGCCCGGGAGAGACCCAGTACTTC
len: 11
abundance: NA
j_gene: TRBJ2-5
d_gene: NA
v_gene: TRBV7-9

CDR3aa: CASSPLGEVNYGYTF
CDR3nt: TGTGCCAGCAGCCCTCTTGGGGAGGTTAACTATGGCTACACCTTC
len: 15
abundance: NA
j_gene: TRBJ1-2
d_gene: NA
v_gene: TRBV7-2

CDR3aa: CASSEGTGSKATNEKLFF
CDR3nt: TGTGCCAGCAGTGAAGGGACGGGGAGCAAGGCAACTAATGAAAAACTGTTTTTT
len: 18
abundance: NA
j_gene: TRBJ1-4
d_gene: NA
v_gene: TRBV6-1

CDR3aa: CASSESGTLKETQYF
CDR3nt: TGTGCCAGCAGTGAATCCGGGACTCTAAAAGAGACCCAGTACTTC
len: 15
abundance: NA
j_gene: TRBJ2-5
d_gene: NA
v_gene: TRBV25-1

CDR3aa: CASGLVQGAENYGYTF
CDR3nt: TGTGCTAGTGGTTTGGTACAGGGGGCAGAAAATTATGGCTACACCTTC
len: 16
abundance: NA
j_gene: TRBJ1-2
d_gene: TRBD1
v_gene: TRBV12-5

CDR3aa: CAISESSGELGGYTF
CDR3nt: TGTGCCATCAGTGAGTCATCAGGGGAATTGGGAGGCTACACCTTC
len: 15
abundance: NA
j_gene: TRBJ1-2
d_gene: NA
v_gene: TRBV10-3

CDR3aa: CASSLYSGQYPGETQYF
CDR3nt: TGTGCCAGCAGCTTATACTCAGGGCAGTACCCCGGGGAGACCCAGTACTTC
len: 17
abundance: NA
j_gene: TRBJ2-5
d_gene: NA
v_gene: TRBV11-3

CDR3aa: CAGSLEAAGYGYTF
CDR3nt: TGTGCCGGCAGCTTAGAAGCCGCCGGTTATGGCTACACCTTC
len: 14
abundance: NA
j_gene: TRBJ1-2
d_gene: NA
v_gene: TRBV7-9

CDR3aa: CASSLTSGGYNEQFF
CDR3nt: TGCGCCAGCAGCTTAACTAGCGGGGGCTACAATGAGCAGTTCTTC
len: 15
abundance: NA
j_gene: TRBJ2-1
d_gene: TRBD2
v_gene: TRBV5-1

CDR3aa: CASSHRDTGNTIYF
CDR3nt: TGTGCCAGCAGCCACCGGGACACAGGAAACACCATATATTTT
len: 14
abundance: NA
j_gene: TRBJ1-3
d_gene: NA
v_gene: TRBV9

CDR3aa: CASSHDRGISQPQHF
CDR3nt: TGTGCCAGCAGCCATGACAGGGGTATCAGTCAGCCCCAGCATTTT
len: 15
abundance: NA
j_gene: TRBJ1-5
d_gene: TRBD1
v_gene: TRBV6-5

CDR3aa: CASSRGQNYGYTF
CDR3nt: TGTGCCAGCAGCCGAGGACAGAACTATGGCTACACCTTC
len: 13
abundance: NA
j_gene: TRBJ1-2
d_gene: NA
v_gene: TRBV14

CDR3aa: CASSLYRRARGETQYF
CDR3nt: TGTGCCAGCAGCTTATACCGCAGGGCGAGAGGAGAGACCCAGTACTTC
len: 16
abundance: NA
j_gene: TRBJ2-5
d_gene: NA
v_gene: TRBV13

CDR3aa: CASSYRGNEQFF
CDR3nt: TGTGCCAGCAGTTACAGGGGGAATGAGCAGTTCTTC
len: 12
abundance: once
j_gene: TRBJ2-1
d_gene: NA
v_gene: TRBV6-5

CDR3aa: CASSEAGGLPLRF
CDR3nt: TGTGCCAGCAGTGAGGCAGGGGGCCTTCCCCTCCGTTTT
len: 13
abundance: once
j_gene: TRBJ1-5
d_gene: TRBD1
v_gene: TRBV6-1

CDR3aa: CASSRAASGGRQFF
CDR3nt: TGTGCCAGCAGCAGGGCGGCTAGCGGGGGACGTCAGTTCTTC
len: 14
abundance: NA
j_gene: TRBJ2-1
d_gene: TRBD2
v_gene: TRBV6-5

CDR3aa: CATSSISGGNTGELFF
CDR3nt: TGTGCCACCAGTTCTATTAGCGGGGGGAACACCGGGGAGCTGTTTTTT
len: 16
abundance: NA
j_gene: TRBJ2-2
d_gene: TRBD2
v_gene: TRBV15

CDR3aa: CASSQVGGYGYTF
CDR3nt: TGTGCCAGCAGCCAAGTGGGGGGGTATGGCTACACCTTC
len: 13
abundance: NA
j_gene: TRBJ1-2
d_gene: NA
v_gene: TRBV5-6

CDR3aa: CASSPPGQRDYEQYF
CDR3nt: TGTGCCAGCAGTCCACCGGGACAGAGAGACTACGAGCAGTACTTC
len: 15
abundance: NA
j_gene: TRBJ2-7
d_gene: TRBD1
v_gene: TRBV6-5

CDR3aa: CASSLGSWYEQYF
CDR3nt: TGTGCCAGCAGTTTAGGTAGCTGGTACGAGCAGTACTTC
len: 13
abundance: few
j_gene: TRBJ2-7
d_gene: NA
v_gene: TRBV27

CDR3aa: CAWSLGNTIYF
CDR3nt: TGTGCCTGGAGCCTAGGAAACACCATATATTTT
len: 11
abundance: NA
j_gene: TRBJ1-3
d_gene: NA
v_gene: TRBV30

CDR3aa: CASSYTRGLAETQYF
CDR3nt: TGTGCCAGCAGTTACACGAGGGGACTAGCGGAGACCCAGTACTTC
len: 15
abundance: NA
j_gene: TRBJ2-5
d_gene: TRBD2
v_gene: TRBV6-5

CDR3aa: CAYSGNYGYTF
CDR3nt: TGTGCCTACAGTGGCAACTATGGCTACACCTTC
len: 11
abundance: NA
j_gene: TRBJ1-2
d_gene: NA
v_gene: TRBV30

CDR3aa: CASSSGTGAGYSNQPQHF
CDR3nt: TGTGCCAGCAGTAGCGGGACAGGCGCGGGGTATAGCAATCAGCCCCAGCATTTT
len: 18
abundance: NA
j_gene: TRBJ1-5
d_gene: TRBD1
v_gene: TRBV2